This TCR beta chain came from a study of T cell repertoires in aging, cancer and after chemotherapy. Amplification of TCR beta used genomic DNA extracted from peripheral blood. A mixed TRB-A/B primer pool amplified rearranged TRB by multiplex touch-down PCR. TCRdb processed the multiplex PCR reads anew with MiXCR; each CDR3 protein has one entry. The sample shows about 1,000 distinct CDR3 sequences, 32% of them seen only once. This clonotype has only a few counts. Per the germline V gene, CDR1 is SGHDT and CDR2 is YYEEEE. The CDR3 is 13 amino acids. V dropped 6 bases and J dropped 4 bases, with 13 bases sitting between them.

This sequence was found in a human donor with a solid tumor. What was sequenced was blood. The chain uses TRBV5-6 and TRBJ1-1; D is unclear. CDR3 amino acids: CASKFGVGTEAFF. The CDR3, as DNA: TGTGCCAGCAAGTTCGGAGTTGGCACTGAAGCTTTCTTT.